This TCR beta chain was captured in a study of blood T cell repertoires in COVID-19 (dated by TCRdb to about 2020). With respect to the entire study: Collaborator samples came from the United States, Italy and Spain and covered acute and convalescent phases of COVID-19. A freely available public database, intended as a resource for researchers studying the immune response to SARS-CoV-2, is where the repertoires were released. Sample metadata almost always included a de-identified subject ID, COVID-19 status, age in years and sex. The material from the prospective study consisted of cDNA or gDNA derived from T cells, B-cell-depleted T cells, or PBMCs. Where available, HLA class I and class II types were obtained from metadata supplied by the sample provider rather than from assay-based typing. The samples were drawn from two sources: the first 160 participants of the ongoing ImmuneRACE study, and 1,200 or so subjects contributed by 6 global collaborators. The dataset comprised deeply sampled blood TCRbeta repertoires from subjects exposed to, actively infected with, or recovered from COVID-19. On the study overall, not on this receptor specifically: Clinical and demographic metadata were provided uncurated, with the amount varying by source and participant.

Enrolling through a virtual design, the prospective study's participants ranged in age from about 18 to 89 years and lived across 24 United States geographic areas. In the prospective study, participants were assigned to cohorts based on the clinical history participants reported in a screening survey and a study questionnaire. Recovered participants in ImmuneRACE Cohort 3 were defined as having two consecutive negative NP/OP PCR tests, clearance from a healthcare professional, or resolution of symptoms. In the prospective study, whole blood, serum and a nasopharyngeal or oropharyngeal swab were collected from each participant by mobile phlebotomists. Participants in the prospective study had the option to provide additional blood draws and questionnaires over a roughly 2-month period. Blood samples from the prospective study were shipped frozen or at room temperature prior to DNA extraction. TCRbeta CDR3 regions were amplified from genomic DNA by means of the immunoSEQ Assay, a bias-controlled multiplex PCR. The authors' analysis ran thus. Nucleated cell counts per sample were estimated from amplification of reference gene primers within the assay. To quantify the absolute abundance of each unique TCRbeta CDR3 rearrangement, sequence reads were collapsed and filtered. Productive Simpson clonality was computed per sample as the square root of Simpson's diversity index over productive rearrangements. TCRdb stores this immuneACCESS table with in-frame sequences only. Part of the clones is absent; in the studies checked, under half of the shortfall reflects unresolved V genes, and no reason is known for the rest. The V and J calls and the clone size are those of that table, but D and trimming were determined from the DNA. For this sample the table gives 360,000 or so clones, of which more than 85% were detected only once. The ten largest clones capture 2.5% to 3% of the sample.

V and J are truncated by 1 base and 0 bases respectively, leaving an intervening sequence of 9 bases. Including the terminal cysteine and phenylalanine, the CDR3 comprises 15 residues. CDR3 DNA only is kept here, 45 bases in frame from base 1. Per the germline V gene (reference sequence), LGHDT is the CDR1 and YNNKEL is the CDR2. With respect to this clone: This clone's antigen is unknown. It has no much larger one-base neighbor in the sample; base qualities were not kept.

This sequence uses TRBV3-1 (or the pseudogene TRBV3-2) and TRBJ1-1; no D gene can be assigned with confidence. Sequencing was carried out using PBMCs or T cells enriched from blood (not recorded which). This sequence was found in a woman aged 25 to 39 who had recovered from COVID-19. The nucleotide sequence reads as follows: TGTGCCAGCAGCCAAGGTCCAGGCATGAACACTGAAGCTTTCTTT. Its translation is CASSQGPGMNTEAFF.